The source of this TCR beta chain is a study of blood T cell repertoires in COVID-19. CDR1 is SGHTA, CDR2 FQGNSA, per germline. The CDR3 loop spans 14 amino acids. Trimming at V came to 5 bases and at J to 2 bases, leaving 2 bases not matched to a gene. Libraries were prepared by immunoSEQ multiplex PCR; TCRdb keeps only in-frame clonotypes and omits some of them. This table has roughly 300,000 clones, around 86% appearing once. The source material was peripheral blood. The source is a woman aged 50 to 65 with acute or convalescent COVID-19. The chain couples TRBV7-2 to TRBJ2-3; TRBD1 agrees at 9 bases. The CDR3 reads CASSRDRVTDTQYF. CDR3 in DNA: TGTGCCAGCAGCAGGGACAGGGTCACAGATACGCAGTATTTT.